These 5 T cell receptor beta chains were all obtained from the same sample, sequenced in a study of OX40 agonist ivuxolimab in advanced cancers. The method was immunoSEQ multiplex PCR; TCRdb's version includes in-frame clones alone and lacks a portion of them. The table shows 63,000 or so clones, with 84% occurring only once. The sample in question was CD4+ or CD8+ T cells sorted from blood, obtained in a trial of the OX40 agonist ivuxolimab. These receptors came from an adult with an advanced solid tumor such as melanoma, head and neck, liver or kidney cancer.

This chain joins TRBV7-3 and TRBJ2-3; no clear D gene. Deletions cut 5 bases from V and 5 bases from J, with 5 bases between. This CDR3 spans 11 amino acids. From germline, CDR1 is SGHTA and CDR2 FQGTGA. The CDR3 sequence: CASSPLDTQYF. The CDR3 bases are TGTGCCAGCAGCCCCCTAGATACGCAGTATTTT.

A few counts support this clone. J is TRBJ1-6 and V is TRBV7-9; D is unclear. The germline CDR1 and CDR2 sequences are SEHNR and FQNEAQ (reference sequence). The CDR3 spans 14 residues. Trimming shortened V by 4 bases and J by 9 bases, and 13 bases separated the two germline ends. CDR3 region: CASSSTSYGSPLHF. The CDR3 DNA follows: TGTGCCAGCAGCTCGACGTCGTATGGTTCACCCCTCCACTTT.

The gene calls are TRBV19 and TRBJ2-5; TRBD2 matches 10 bases. The J call may be mistaken, given a closer DNA end match to TRBJ2-7. The V gene's germline CDR1 is LNHDA and CDR2 SQIVND (reference sequence). The CDR3 is made up of 15 amino acids. The CDR3 spells CASSERLAGVFEQYF. In nucleotides, the CDR3 is TGTGCCAGTAGTGAGAGGCTAGCGGGAGTTTTCGAGCAGTACTTC.

The chain links TRBV7-2 to TRBJ1-2; possibly TRBD1 for D (5 bases). The CDR3 is made up of 15 amino acids. CDR1 and CDR2 from the germline V gene are SGHTA and FQGNSA. The V gene lost 5 bases and the J gene lost 5 bases, with 18 bases spanning the gap. Here the CDR3 reads CASSQRDPGGYGYTF. The CDR3 nucleotides are TGTGCCAGCAGCCAACGGGACCCGGGAGGTTATGGCTACACCTTC. Full variable domain (remainder filled in from reference TRBV7-2 and TRBJ1-2): GAGVSQSPSNKVTEKGKDVELRCDPISGHTALYWYRQSLGQGLEFLIYFQGNSAPDKSGLPSDRFSAERTGGSVSTLTIQRTQQEDSAVYLCASSQRDPGGYGYTFGSGTRLTVV.

The V call is TRBV29-1, the J call TRBJ2-1; 11 positions agree with TRBD2. Germline V gene data show CDR1 as SQVTM and CDR2 as ANQGSEA. This CDR3 is 15 amino acids long. V gave up 5 bases and J gave up 7 bases; unmatched junction bases: 10. Here the CDR3 DNA reads TGCAGCGTTCTGGGACTAGCGGACCCTGGGAATGAGCAGTTCTTC. Translated, it gives CSVLGLADPGNEQFF.